These T cell receptor beta chains were read from a single sample in a study of T cell changes during pregnancy in multiple sclerosis. Assay used: immunoSEQ multiplex PCR; TCRdb lists only in-frame clones, some missing. Seen here are tens of thousands of clones, approximately 86% observed once, and the top ten hold over 1.5%. Material: peripheral blood, obtained in the first trimester of pregnancy. The receptor set was obtained from a female donor with multiple sclerosis, enrolled in a pregnancy study. CDR3s include the opening cysteine and the closing phenylalanine or tryptophan. The order of the fields is V gene, J gene, D gene, clone size, CDR3 protein, CDR3 DNA. The D gene is left open where the match is weak. Rows give clone size only sometimes, using once, few, many, or a class for an expanded clone.

>TRBV28|TRBJ2-3|NA|NA
CASRPQGTDTQYF
TGTGCCAGCAGGCCACAGGGCACAGATACGCAGTATTTT
>TRBV2|TRBJ1-4|TRBD1|NA
CASSEMGQGVGATNEKLFF
TGTGCCAGCAGTGAAATGGGACAGGGGGTAGGGGCAACTAATGAAAAACTGTTTTTT
>TRBV28|TRBJ2-5|NA|once
CASSSGEPLQETQYF
TGTGCCAGCAGTTCTGGGGAGCCACTCCAAGAGACCCAGTACTTC
>TRBV28|TRBJ2-1|TRBD2|NA
CASSFGGRNEQFF
TGTGCCAGCAGTTTTGGCGGGAGAAATGAGCAGTTCTTC
>TRBV5-1|TRBJ2-3|TRBD2|once
CASSITGGGDTQYF
TGCGCCAGCAGCATCACCGGGGGGGGAGATACGCAGTATTTT
>TRBV5-1|TRBJ2-3|TRBD1|NA
CASSPTGITDTQYF
TGCGCCAGCAGCCCGACAGGGATCACAGATACGCAGTATTTT
>TRBV27|TRBJ2-7|NA|NA
CASKKDRQGGYNYEQYF
TGTGCCAGCAAGAAGGACAGGCAAGGGGGGTACAACTACGAGCAGTACTTC
>TRBV27|TRBJ1-4|NA|NA
CASSSEMAVNEKLFF
TGTGCCAGCAGTTCGGAGATGGCCGTTAATGAAAAACTGTTTTTT
>TRBV11-2|TRBJ2-2|TRBD2|NA
CASSPWREAGEAGELFF
TGTGCCAGCAGCCCATGGCGGGAAGCGGGAGAGGCCGGGGAGCTGTTTTTT
>TRBV7-7|TRBJ2-7|NA|NA
CASSLGRDTYEQYF
TGTGCTAGCAGCTTAGGTCGGGACACCTACGAGCAGTACTTC
>TRBV4-2|TRBJ2-2|TRBD2|NA
CASSQDSGTRRELGPGELFF
TGTGCCAGCAGCCAAGATTCGGGGACTAGAAGGGAGCTAGGGCCCGGGGAGCTGTTTTTT
>TRBV5-1|TRBJ2-2|TRBD2|NA
CASSSTSGGTTGELFF
TGCGCCAGCAGCTCCACTAGCGGAGGAACCACCGGGGAGCTGTTTTTT
>TRBV12-1|TRBJ2-7|NA|NA
CASSPRELDRSYEQYF
TGTGCCAGCAGCCCCAGAGAGCTGGACAGGTCCTACGAGCAGTACTTC
>TRBV9|TRBJ2-1|TRBD2|NA
CASSTSGSGYNEQFF
TGTGCCAGCAGCACTAGCGGGAGTGGGTACAATGAGCAGTTCTTC
>TRBV28|TRBJ2-1|TRBD1|NA
CASSTTGTGDNEQFF
TGTGCCAGCAGTACAACCGGGACAGGAGACAATGAGCAGTTCTTC
>TRBV10-3|TRBJ2-3|NA|NA
CATRRGLATDTQYF
TGTGCCACGCGACGCGGACTTGCGACAGATACGCAGTATTTT
>TRBV5-1|TRBJ2-5|TRBD2|NA
CASSLSSGRGGTQYF
TGCGCCAGCAGCTTGTCTAGCGGGAGAGGCGGGACCCAGTACTTC
>TRBV7-9|TRBJ2-1|TRBD2|NA
CASSFGGTTYNEQFF
TGTGCCAGCAGCTTTGGAGGGACTACCTACAATGAGCAGTTCTTC
>TRBV10-3|TRBJ2-1|TRBD1|NA
CAISPRDRGRGEQFF
TGTGCCATCAGCCCTAGGGACAGGGGGCGCGGTGAGCAGTTCTTC
>TRBV30|TRBJ1-1|NA|NA
CAWSVRGGTEAFF
TGTGCCTGGAGTGTACGGGGGGGGACTGAAGCTTTCTTT
>TRBV20-1|TRBJ2-5|NA|NA
CSQGAAETQYF
TGCAGTCAAGGAGCGGCAGAGACCCAGTACTTC
>TRBV9|TRBJ2-1|TRBD2|once
CASSLGGEGYNEQFF
TGTGCCAGCAGCCTGGGAGGGGAGGGCTACAATGAGCAGTTCTTC
>TRBV4-1|TRBJ2-1|NA|NA
CASSPPGLYNEQFF
TGCGCCAGCAGCCCACCGGGTTTATACAATGAGCAGTTCTTC
>TRBV6-1|TRBJ2-7|NA|NA
CASNRLSGVPYEQYF
TGTGCCAGCAACCGGTTGTCCGGGGTTCCCTACGAGCAGTACTTC
>TRBV6-5|TRBJ2-7|NA|NA
CASSYSGPPYEQYF
TGTGCCAGCAGTTATAGCGGCCCTCCCTACGAGCAGTACTTC
>TRBV5-1|TRBJ2-1|TRBD2|NA
CASSSASGSYNEQFF
TGCGCCAGCAGCAGTGCTAGCGGCTCCTACAATGAGCAGTTCTTC
>TRBV9|TRBJ2-7|TRBD2|NA
CASSSSGAEDEQYF
TGTGCCAGCAGCTCGAGCGGGGCAGAGGACGAGCAGTACTTC
>TRBV5-1|TRBJ2-1|TRBD1|NA
CASSPGQGARNEQFF
TGCGCCAGCAGCCCCGGACAGGGGGCAAGGAATGAGCAGTTCTTC
>TRBV5-1|TRBJ2-5|NA|NA
CASSFTPSQETQYF
TGCGCCAGCAGCTTTACACCCTCACAAGAGACCCAGTACTTC
>TRBV29-1|TRBJ2-7|TRBD1|NA
CSVEGQGYYEQYF
TGCAGCGTCGAGGGACAGGGTTACTACGAGCAGTACTTC
>TRBV7-6|TRBJ2-1|NA|NA
CASSLAGLAPDEQFF
TGTGCCAGCAGCTTAGCGGGCCTAGCCCCCGATGAGCAGTTCTTC
>TRBV28|TRBJ1-3|NA|NA
CASSSGPGALGNTIYF
TGTGCCAGCAGTTCAGGCCCAGGGGCTCTTGGAAACACCATATATTTT
>TRBV6-1|TRBJ1-1|NA|NA
CASIWTVPNTEAFF
TGTGCCAGCATTTGGACAGTCCCGAACACTGAAGCTTTCTTT
>TRBV7-9|TRBJ2-5|NA|NA
CASSSTLLMGLEETQYF
TGTGCCAGCAGCTCAACCCTGTTGATGGGGCTGGAGGAGACCCAGTACTTC
>TRBV30|TRBJ2-7|NA|once
CAWNEGSSYEQYF
TGTGCCTGGAACGAGGGTAGCTCCTACGAGCAGTACTTC
>TRBV2|TRBJ1-4|NA|few
CASSDNNSEKLFF
TGTGCCAGCAGTGATAATAACAGCGAAAAACTGTTTTTT
>TRBV30|TRBJ2-2|NA|NA
CAWSEPGRTGELFF
TGTGCCTGGAGTGAACCGGGTCGGACCGGGGAGCTGTTTTTT
>TRBV19|TRBJ2-2|TRBD2|NA
CAGGLAGFRTGELFF
TGTGCCGGGGGACTAGCGGGTTTCCGAACCGGGGAGCTGTTTTTT
>TRBV6-1|TRBJ2-2|TRBD1|NA
CASSASGTGPGELFF
TGTGCCAGCAGTGCATCCGGGACAGGGCCCGGGGAGCTGTTTTTT
>TRBV4-1|TRBJ2-7|TRBD2|NA
CASSQGFLAGGYEQYF
TGCGCCAGCAGCCAAGGCTTCCTAGCGGGAGGGTACGAGCAGTACTTC
>TRBV10-3|TRBJ2-5|NA|NA
CAMSPGVGTQYF
TGTGCCATGTCCCCAGGGGTGGGGACCCAGTACTTC
>TRBV30|TRBJ2-5|NA|NA
CAWSVRQETQYF
TGTGCCTGGAGTGTACGGCAAGAGACCCAGTACTTC
>TRBV5-1|TRBJ1-1|NA|NA
CASSLEGAREAEAFF
TGCGCCAGCAGCTTGGAAGGGGCTAGGGAGGCTGAAGCTTTCTTT
>TRBV2|TRBJ2-5|NA|NA
CASSDDYQETQYF
TGTGCCAGCAGTGACGACTATCAAGAGACCCAGTACTTC
>TRBV5-1|TRBJ1-1|NA|many
CASSLVAGAMNTEAFF
TGCGCCAGCAGCTTGGTGGCAGGGGCGATGAACACTGAAGCTTTCTTT
>TRBV7-7|TRBJ1-1|NA|NA
CAIGGGTEAFF
TGTGCCATAGGGGGGGGCACTGAAGCTTTCTTT
>TRBV6-5|TRBJ2-7|TRBD1|NA
CASSYNQGATYEQYF
TGTGCCAGCAGTTACAATCAGGGGGCGACCTACGAGCAGTACTTC
>TRBV2|TRBJ2-3|TRBD2|NA
CASSVRGGDPQYF
TGTGCCAGCAGCGTTCGGGGAGGGGACCCGCAGTATTTT
>TRBV5-1|TRBJ2-5|NA|NA
CASSKDSIQETQYF
TGCGCCAGCAGCAAGGACAGTATACAAGAGACCCAGTACTTC
>TRBV10-3|TRBJ2-1|TRBD2|NA
CAISGPTSGYNEQFF
TGTGCCATCAGTGGGCCGACTAGCGGTTACAATGAGCAGTTCTTC
>TRBV25-1|TRBJ2-7|TRBD1|NA
CASRGGDRGDEQYF
TGTGCCAGCAGGGGGGGGGACAGGGGAGACGAGCAGTACTTC
>TRBV7-9|TRBJ2-1|NA|NA
CASSLDVGGTQHEQFF
TGTGCCAGCAGCTTAGATGTGGGCGGGACCCAGCATGAGCAGTTCTTC
>TRBV30|TRBJ1-4|TRBD1|NA
CAWRGQLNEKLFF
TGTGCCTGGCGGGGACAGTTGAATGAAAAACTGTTTTTT
>TRBV5-1|TRBJ2-1|TRBD1|NA
CASSPDRVENEQFF
TGCGCCAGCAGCCCAGACAGGGTTGAAAATGAGCAGTTCTTC
>TRBV7-3|TRBJ1-3|NA|NA
CASSPRGGGNTIYF
TGTGCCAGCAGCCCCAGAGGGGGAGGAAACACCATATATTTT
>TRBV4-2|TRBJ2-1|NA|NA
CASNMVGNEQFF
TGTGCCAGCAACATGGTTGGCAATGAGCAGTTCTTC
>TRBV5-1|TRBJ2-7|NA|NA
CASSLGQPTYEQYF
TGCGCCAGCAGCTTGGGACAGCCGACCTACGAGCAGTACTTC